Below, 26 T cell receptor beta chains from the same sample are listed, as sequenced in a study of cytomegalovirus exposure and HLA in healthy donors. Libraries were prepared by immunoSEQ multiplex PCR; TCRdb keeps only in-frame clonotypes and omits some of them. Of 100,000 or so clones listed, around nine tenths are singletons. The sequenced sample consisted of PBMCs. Receptor source: a woman aged 25 to 39 in good health and CMV-seronegative.

The rearrangement uses TRBV7-2 and TRBJ2-7, with 9 bases that match TRBD1. CDR1 SGHTA and CDR2 FQGNSA come from the germline V gene. J was trimmed by 3 bases and V by 5 bases; bases with no gene match: 5. The CDR3 covers 14 residues. CDR3 amino acids: CASSPPTGGYEQYF. The CDR3 DNA follows: TGTGCCAGCAGCCCGCCGACAGGGGGCTACGAGCAGTACTTC.

This clone was seen a handful of times. The chain is built from TRBV2 and TRBJ1-3; D is unresolved. The V and J ends lost 7 bases and 2 bases respectively, with 9 bases between them. This CDR3 spans 13 amino acids. CDR1 is SNHLY and CDR2 is FYNNEI in the germline V gene. CDR3 nucleotides: TGTGCCAGCAAGTTTGGCACTGGAAACACCATATATTTT. This codes for CASKFGTGNTIYF.

This rearrangement joins TRBV4-3 to TRBJ2-7; 9 bases align to TRBD1. Germline V gene sequence: CDR1 LGHNA, CDR2 YSLEER. V shed 4 bases, J shed 3 bases, and the junction held 13 bases outside the gene matches. The CDR3 contains 17 residues. The DNA for the CDR3 is TGCGCCAGCAGCCGCACTTTACAGGGGGCGAGAGTCTACGAGCAGTACTTC. Residues: CASSRTLQGARVYEQYF.

This chain uses TRBV6-5 with TRBJ2-7; tentatively, D is TRBD2 (6 bases). Looked up from germline, CDR1 is MNHEY and CDR2 is SVGAGI. The CDR3 consists of 13 residues. Trimming shortened V by 6 bases and J by 3 bases, and 12 bases separated the two germline ends. CDR3 protein: CASRPSGSYEQYF. As DNA, the CDR3 is TGTGCCAGCAGGCCCTCCGGGAGCTACGAGCAGTACTTC.

This chain connects TRBV9 to TRBJ2-7; D perhaps matches TRBD2 (6 bases). The CDR3 has 14 residues. Germline V gene sequence: CDR1 SGDLS, CDR2 YYNGEE. The V and J ends lost 4 bases and 1 base respectively, with 12 bases between them. The CDR3, as DNA: TGTGCCAGCAGCCCTGCGGGGCAGTCCTACGAGCAGTACTTC. Amino acids: CASSPAGQSYEQYF. The entire variable domain, with the rest obtained from reference TRBV9 and TRBJ2-7, is as follows: DSGVTQTPKHLITATGQRVTLRCSPRSGDLSVYWYQQSLDQGLQFLIQYYNGEERAKGNILERFSAQQFPDLHSELNLSSLELGDSALYFCASSPAGQSYEQYFGPGTRLTVT.

The chain combines TRBV4-1 with TRBJ1-1; the D gene is possibly TRBD1 (5 bases). V was pared by 4 bases and J by 0 bases, with 9 bases between. The CDR3 sequence is 14 residues long. Germline CDR1 is MGHRA and CDR2 is YSYEKL. The CDR3 DNA is TGCGCCAGCAGCCGGGGCCCATTGAACACTGAAGCTTTCTTT. Its translation: CASSRGPLNTEAFF.

The V call is TRBV4-1, the J call TRBJ2-5; TRBD2 matches at 10 bases. The CDR3 runs to 14 residues. The V gene end was trimmed by 4 bases and the J gene end by 5 bases; junction bases not matched to a gene: 4. Germline V lookup: CDR1 MGHRA, CDR2 YSYEKL. CDR3 DNA: TGCGCCAGCAGCCCAGCGGGGGGGCGGGAGACCCAGTACTTC. Translating gives CASSPAGGRETQYF.

The chain links TRBV6-5 to TRBJ1-1, with D possibly matching TRBD1 (6 bases). The CDR3 extends over 15 amino acids. V was shortened by 0 bases and J by 1 base, with 9 bases between the two germline ends. CDR1 is MNHEY and CDR2 is SVGAGI in the germline V gene. The CDR3 spells CASSYSPQGNTEAFF. CDR3 coding DNA: TGTGCCAGCAGTTACTCCCCACAGGGGAACACTGAAGCTTTCTTT.

V and J are TRBV9 and TRBJ2-7, with 10 nucleotides matching TRBD1. Trimming at V came to 4 bases and at J to 3 bases, leaving 10 bases not matched to a gene. This CDR3 has 16 residues. Germline values: CDR1 SGDLS, CDR2 YYNGEE. CDR3 amino acids: CASSPRGTGAIYEQYF. DNA for the CDR3: TGTGCCAGCAGCCCGCGGGGGACAGGGGCGATCTACGAGCAGTACTTC.

The V call is TRBV28, the J call TRBJ1-3; no definite D call. The CDR3 has 15 residues. CDR1 and CDR2 (germline): MDHEN, SYDVKM. V dropped 7 bases and J dropped 0 bases, with 13 bases sitting between them. The CDR3 region has the DNA TGTGCCAGCACCCTGGGAGCGAACTCTGGAAACACCATATATTTT. Protein product: CASTLGANSGNTIYF.

The chain links TRBV11-2 to TRBJ2-7; TRBD1 agrees at 8 bases. The CDR3 consists of 15 residues. The germline CDR1 and CDR2 sequences are SGHAT and FQNNGV. V trimming: 1 base; J trimming: 6 bases; junction bases outside the gene matches: 8. The CDR3 loop is CASSLAPDRGSEQYF. The CDR3 coding sequence is TGTGCCAGCAGCTTAGCCCCCGACAGGGGTAGCGAGCAGTACTTC.

The V and J genes are TRBV9 and TRBJ2-1; the match to TRBD1 covers 7 bases. V lost 3 bases to trimming and J lost 6 bases; unmatched junction nucleotides: 6. This CDR3 is built from 14 residues. Germline V gene sequence: CDR1 SGDLS, CDR2 YYNGEE. CDR3 protein: CASSGPGQANEQFF. The DNA for the CDR3 is TGTGCCAGCAGCGGCCCAGGACAGGCCAATGAGCAGTTCTTC.

The chain carries TRBV7-2 and TRBJ2-4, with a possible D match to TRBD2 (7 bases). The germline gives CDR1 SGHTA, CDR2 FQGNSA. Trimming cost V 5 bases and J 7 bases, with 12 bases left between them. The CDR3 runs to 13 residues. This CDR3 is CASSRGGTNIQYF. CDR3 nucleotide sequence: TGTGCCAGCAGCAGGGGGGGCACGAACATTCAGTACTTC.

The CDR3 DNA reads as TGTGCCAGCAGCGTGGACAGAAAACAAGAGACCCAGTACTTC. Amino acid sequence: CASSVDRKQETQYF. The chain joins TRBV9 to TRBJ2-5; TRBD1 might be the D (6 bases). This CDR3 has 14 residues. V lost 2 bases and J lost 2, with 10 bases in between. Germline CDR1 and CDR2: SGDLS and YYNGEE.

This chain uses TRBV5-1 with TRBJ2-7, with 8 bases fitting TRBD2. The junction had 4 bases not matched to a gene; V was cut back by 0 bases and J by 5 bases. This CDR3 is built from 14 residues. CDR1 SGHRS and CDR2 YFSETQ come from the germline V gene. Here the CDR3 reads CASSLGGGFDEQYF. CDR3 bases: TGCGCCAGCAGCTTGGGCGGGGGGTTCGACGAGCAGTACTTC.

This clone was recorded once. V and J are TRBV2 and TRBJ1-5; tentative D call: TRBD1 (6 bases). Germline V gives CDR1 SNHLY, CDR2 FYNNEI. The CDR3 is made up of 14 amino acids. Deletions cut 5 bases from V and 7 bases from J, with 15 bases between. CDR3 DNA sequence: TGTGCCAGCAGTCTTCTGACAGGACAGCAGCCCCAGCATTTT. Translated, it gives CASSLLTGQQPQHF.

This chain links TRBV27 with TRBJ2-7; 14 bases align to TRBD2. The germline V gene has CDR1 MNHEY and CDR2 SMNVEV (reference sequence). The CDR3 is 18 amino acids. The ends lost 3 bases at V and 1 base at J; junction bases unmatched: 8. CDR3 sequence (DNA): TGTGCCAGCAGTTTCAGGCCCGGACTAGCGGGGGGTTCCTACGAGCAGTACTTC. This translates into CASSFRPGLAGGSYEQYF.

Only one count was recorded for this clone. V gene TRBV7-6 combines with J gene TRBJ1-3; TRBD1 aligns across 10 bases. The V and J ends lost 5 bases and 3 bases, in that order; junction bases with no gene match: 7. In germline, CDR1 is SGHVS, CDR2 FNYEAQ. The CDR3 length is 16 residues. The CDR3 loop reads CASSPGGTGVGNTIYF. CDR3 bases: TGTGCCAGCAGCCCGGGAGGGACAGGGGTTGGAAACACCATATATTTT.

This chain links TRBV19 with TRBJ1-1; D is uncertain. In germline, CDR1 is LNHDA, CDR2 SQIVND (reference sequence). The CDR3 covers 13 residues. Deletions cut 1 base from V and 4 bases from J, with 7 bases between. The CDR3 DNA follows: TGTGCCAGTAGTATAGTAGGGAGCACTGAAGCTTTCTTT. It encodes CASSIVGSTEAFF.

The chain carries TRBV28 and TRBJ2-5; a weak D match, TRBD2 (6 bases). This CDR3 comprises 12 residues. V was trimmed by 5 bases and J by 5 bases, leaving 9 bases between them. CDR1 is MDHEN, CDR2 SYDVKM, per germline. For the CDR3, the DNA is TGTGCCAGCAGTAAGGAGGGGGAGACCCAGTACTTC. It codes for CASSKEGETQYF.

This clone was recorded at least ten times. The chain uses TRBV7-9 and TRBJ2-7, with 9 bases that match TRBD2. This CDR3 has 15 amino acids. Germline V gene lookup returns CDR1 SEHNR and CDR2 FQNEAQ (reference sequence). Trimming cost V 3 bases and J 7 bases; bases outside gene matches: 10. CDR3 amino acids: CASSFALAGLREQYF. For the CDR3, the DNA is TGTGCCAGCAGCTTCGCCCTAGCGGGACTGAGGGAGCAGTACTTC.

The V and J genes are TRBV29-1 and TRBJ1-1; the D gene is possibly TRBD1 (5 bases). The CDR3 has 13 amino acids. V gave up 8 bases and J gave up 5 bases, with 18 bases separating them. Germline V gene lookup returns CDR1 SQVTM and CDR2 ANQGSEA. CDR3 nucleotide sequence: TGCAGCCTCAGCCGGTGGGGGGGGACTGAAGCTTTCTTT. Its translation: CSLSRWGGTEAFF.

This chain joins TRBV9 and TRBJ2-3, with D tentatively TRBD2 (6 bases). The CDR3 is made up of 14 amino acids. Trimming removed 3 bases from V and 8 bases from J, with 16 bases in between. The germline CDR1 and CDR2 sequences are SGDLS and YYNGEE. The CDR3 region has the DNA TGTGCCAGCAGCGGGGGCGGGCCGGGACTTACGCAGTATTTT. This sequence encodes CASSGGGPGLTQYF.

The chain recombines TRBV11-2 with TRBJ1-2, with D hard to call. From germline, CDR1 is SGHAT and CDR2 FQNNGV. The length of the CDR3 is 12 residues. Trimming stripped 5 bases from V and 8 bases from J, with 12 bases between. CDR3 residues: CASSTTRSGYTF. In DNA form, the CDR3 reads TGTGCCAGCAGCACTACTCGGAGCGGCTACACCTTC.

The chain links TRBV4-3 to TRBJ1-4, with 10 bases matching TRBD1. The V gene end was trimmed by 2 bases and the J gene end by 13 bases; junction bases not matched to a gene: 10. CDR3 length: 15 amino acids. Germline CDR1 reads LGHNA; CDR2 reads YSLEER. CDR3 loop: CASSQQGGQGGTLFF. In DNA form, the CDR3 reads TGCGCCAGCAGCCAACAAGGCGGACAGGGGGGTACACTGTTTTTT.

The chain links TRBV4-1 to TRBJ1-2, with D possibly matching TRBD1 (5 bases). CDR3 size: 17 residues. Per germline, CDR1 MGHRA and CDR2 YSYEKL. Trimming pared 1 base from V and 8 bases from J, leaving 23 bases between. DNA for the CDR3: TGCGCCAGCAGCCAAGCAAATCGGTTGGCAGGGAACATCGGCTACACCTTC. Residues: CASSQANRLAGNIGYTF.